The rows below give T cell receptor beta chains drawn from one sample of a study of shared clonotypes between healthy human individuals. Profiled with immunoSEQ multiplex PCR; TCRdb holds only in-frame clones, not every one. The table lists over a million clones, 78% of them singletons. Sequenced sample: memory CD4+ T cells from PBMCs. Source of these receptors: a man younger than 35 in good health. Some clones in this sample may be carry-over from other donors' samples. The conserved cysteine and the conserved F or W are not part of the CDR3 here.

CDR3: ASLGGGWSNQPQH
V: TRBV28
J: TRBJ1-5

CDR3: ASSMNTEAF
V: TRBV28
J: TRBJ1-1

CDR3: ASSFSQNTGELF
V: TRBV5-1
J: TRBJ2-2

CDR3: ASGFEQY
V: TRBV28
J: TRBJ2-7

CDR3: ASSLRHLGTEAF
V: TRBV28
J: TRBJ1-1

CDR3: ATGVNTDTQY
V: TRBV10-3
J: TRBJ2-3

CDR3: ASSLSPGGGTQY
V: TRBV27
J: TRBJ2-5

CDR3: ASSQDPSAGGDQPQH
V: TRBV4-2
J: TRBJ1-5

CDR3: ASSQTGTGRYNEQF
V: TRBV18
J: TRBJ2-1

CDR3: ASSPGRTGVYEQY
V: TRBV18
J: TRBJ2-7

CDR3: ASSQDLPSGFTDTQY
V: TRBV4-2
J: TRBJ2-3

CDR3: ASSKPGTDEQY
V: TRBV6-5
J: NA

CDR3: ASSKQGANGNTIY
V: TRBV6-1
J: TRBJ1-3

CDR3: ASRLGIFGGEAF
V: TRBV12-2
J: TRBJ1-1

CDR3: ASSLDFLPGTEAF
V: TRBV11-1
J: TRBJ1-1

CDR3: AWSLRYEQY
V: TRBV30
J: TRBJ2-7

CDR3: ASSLQGSSYNEQF
V: TRBV7-9
J: TRBJ2-1

CDR3: ASSSGSSHTGELF
V: TRBV11-2
J: TRBJ2-2

CDR3: ASSWTGHPTEQY
V: TRBV5-6
J: TRBJ2-7

CDR3: ASSLVGAEQF
V: TRBV5-1
J: TRBJ2-1

CDR3: ASRKDPLLC
V: TRBV6-1
J: TRBJ2-7

CDR3: AWSQGLAGADEQY
V: TRBV30
J: TRBJ2-7

CDR3: ASSQSCKGHDEQY
V: TRBV23-1
J: TRBJ2-7

CDR3: ASSESGGTAYGYT
V: TRBV25-1
J: TRBJ1-2

CDR3: ASTSERGGTQY
V: TRBV2
J: TRBJ2-5

CDR3: AIRPGQGLTSGVYNEQF
V: TRBV10-3
J: TRBJ2-1

CDR3: ASSLDRMNTEAF
V: TRBV5-4
J: TRBJ1-1

CDR3: ASSLAGGSYEQY
V: TRBV6-5
J: TRBJ2-7

CDR3: ASSSTNPPYEQY
V: TRBV9
J: TRBJ2-7

CDR3: AHAGRVNTEAF
V: TRBV30
J: TRBJ1-1

CDR3: ASSSTGAANEKLF
V: TRBV7-9
J: TRBJ1-4

CDR3: ASSLTGSNQPQH
V: TRBV4-2
J: TRBJ1-5

CDR3: ASSLTGDSQETQY
V: TRBV7-3
J: TRBJ2-5

CDR3: SVRTSGSEY
V: TRBV29-1
J: TRBJ2-7

CDR3: ASNQGGFSNEQF
V: TRBV6-6
J: TRBJ2-1

CDR3: ASSLGGGRNTDTQY
V: TRBV5-1
J: TRBJ2-3

CDR3: ASSFGVNEQF
V: TRBV5-1
J: TRBJ2-1

CDR3: ASTAGTAQETQY
V: TRBV18
J: TRBJ2-5

CDR3: AWGEGGNTDTQY
V: TRBV30
J: TRBJ2-3

CDR3: ASSLATQGGGNTIY
V: TRBV7-9
J: TRBJ1-3

CDR3: ASSELGTVNTDTQY
V: TRBV25-1
J: TRBJ2-3

CDR3: AWTHRRWGLF
V: TRBV30
J: TRBJ1-4